Below, 9 T cell receptor beta chains from the same sample are listed, as sequenced in a study of T cell repertoires in cytomegalovirus infection. TCRdb called the reads again in MiXCR, with one record for every CDR3 protein. Altogether fewer than 1,000,000 distinct CDR3 sequences are present, 31% being singletons, with the ten largest covering around 15%. No antigens are known for them. Specimen: cultured CD8+ T cells from PBMCs, collected from culture after CMV antigen stimulation. These receptors all come from a human donor in good health (CMV status not recorded). Some clones in this sample may be carry-over from other donors' samples.

DNA for the CDR3: TGTGCCAGCAGCCTAGCTACAGGGCCTCGCGACTCTAACACTGAAGCTTTCTTT. Amino acids: CASSLATGPRDSNTEAFF. The V call is TRBV6-1, the J call TRBJ1-1, with TRBD1 as a possible D gene (6 bases). Per germline, CDR1 MNHNS and CDR2 SASEGT. V was shortened by 6 bases and J by 2 bases, with 25 bases between the two germline ends. This CDR3 has 18 residues.

This clonotype was recorded a few times. The gene calls are TRBV6-2 or TRBV6-3 and TRBJ1-5; TRBD1 matches at 11 bases. Germline assignment: CDR1 MNHEY and CDR2 SVGEGT. CDR3 length: 15 amino acids. Trimming at V came to 6 bases and at J to 7 bases, leaving 8 bases not matched to a gene. The CDR3 sequence is CASSWTGGNYQPQHF. The CDR3 DNA sequence: TGTGCCAGCAGCTGGACAGGGGGCAATTACCAGCCCCAGCATTTT.

This chain links TRBV28 with TRBJ1-1; a possible D gene is TRBD1 (5 bases). The CDR3 covers 15 residues. Germline CDR1 reads MDHEN; CDR2 reads SYDVKM. Trimming cost V 3 bases and J 4 bases, with 15 bases left between them. CDR3: CASSLRGLRSTEAFF. As DNA, the CDR3 is TGTGCCAGCAGTTTGAGGGGTTTGAGAAGCACTGAAGCTTTCTTT.

This CDR3 is CASSYDTNYGYTF. In DNA, the CDR3 is TGTGCCAGCAGTTACGACACTAACTATGGCTACACCTTC. The genes are TRBV27 and TRBJ1-2; D remains ambiguous. The length of the CDR3 is 13 residues. The V end lost 4 bases, the J end lost 0 bases, and 6 bases lay between the germline ends. In germline, CDR1 is MNHEY, CDR2 SMNVEV (reference sequence).

This clonotype was recorded a few times. This sequence joins TRBV19 and TRBJ1-1, with TRBD1 identical over 9 bases. Germline V gives CDR1 LNHDA, CDR2 SQIVND (reference sequence). This CDR3 has 13 residues. Trimming took 6 bases from V and 6 from J; bases not matched to a gene: 5. The CDR3: CASSTGGLAEAFF. DNA of the CDR3: TGTGCCAGTAGCACAGGGGGCTTGGCTGAAGCTTTCTTT.

The sample holds many counts of this clonotype. This sequence joins TRBV7-9 and TRBJ2-1, with 7 bases identical to TRBD2. The CDR3 has 14 residues. Trimming cost V 1 base and J 9 bases; bases outside gene matches: 6. The germline gives CDR1 SEHNR, CDR2 FQNEAQ (reference sequence). The CDR3 here is CASSLVGGRGEQFF. The CDR3 nucleotides read TGTGCCAGCAGCTTAGTCGGAGGGAGGGGTGAGCAGTTCTTC.

J is TRBJ1-5 and V is TRBV27, with TRBD1 as a possible D gene (5 bases). The CDR3 contains 14 residues. Germline lookup yields CDR1 MNHEY and CDR2 SMNVEV (reference sequence). Trimming left V 3 bases short and J 4 bases short, with 10 bases between. CDR3 in DNA: TGTGCCAGCAGTTTTGGGGACCCGAATCAGCCCCAGCATTTT. Translation: CASSFGDPNQPQHF.

The chain recombines TRBV5-6 with TRBJ2-7; TRBD1 matches 8 bases. With 4 bases clipped from V and 3 bases from J, the junction kept 6 bases outside the gene matches. This CDR3 spans 14 amino acids. Germline V gene lookup returns CDR1 SGHDT and CDR2 YYEEEE. CDR3 in amino acids: CASSADRGSYEQYF. The CDR3 DNA follows: TGTGCCAGCAGCGCCGACAGGGGAAGCTACGAGCAGTACTTC.

This chain uses TRBV24-1 with TRBJ2-1; tentatively, D is TRBD2 (5 bases). The V and J ends lost 5 bases and 1 base respectively, with 8 bases between them. The CDR3 sequence is 14 residues long. The germline V gene encodes CDR1 KGHDR and CDR2 SFDVKD. CDR3 in amino acids: CATSGTGSYNEQFF. CDR3 in DNA: TGTGCCACCAGTGGGACTGGGTCCTACAATGAGCAGTTCTTC.